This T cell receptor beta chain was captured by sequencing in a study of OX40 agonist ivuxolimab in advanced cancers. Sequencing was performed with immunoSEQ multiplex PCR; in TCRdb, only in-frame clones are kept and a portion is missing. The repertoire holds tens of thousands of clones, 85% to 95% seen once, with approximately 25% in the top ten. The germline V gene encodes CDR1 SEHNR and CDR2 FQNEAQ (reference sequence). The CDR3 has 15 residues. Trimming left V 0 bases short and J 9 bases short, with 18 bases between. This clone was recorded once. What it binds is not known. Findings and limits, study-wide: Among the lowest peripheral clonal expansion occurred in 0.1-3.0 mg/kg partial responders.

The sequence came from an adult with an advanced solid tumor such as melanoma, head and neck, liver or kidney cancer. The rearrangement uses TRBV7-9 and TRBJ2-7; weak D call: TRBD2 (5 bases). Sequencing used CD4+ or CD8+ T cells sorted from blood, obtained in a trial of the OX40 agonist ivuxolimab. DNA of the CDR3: TGTGCCAGCAGCTTAGCCCCTAGCCCCATAGAAGGGCAGTACTTC. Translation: CASSLAPSPIEGQYF. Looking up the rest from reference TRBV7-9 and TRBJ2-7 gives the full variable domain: DTGVSQNPRHKITKRGQNVTFRCDPISEHNRLYWYRQTLGQGPEFLTYFQNEAQLEKSRLLSDRFSAERPKGSFSTLEIQRTEQGDSAMYLCASSLAPSPIEGQYFGPGTRLTVT.